Sequencing of this T cell receptor beta chain was carried out in a study of blood T cells in healthy people across ages. Study observations and caveats: Getting older went along with TCR beta diversity per million T cells dropping roughly linearly.

This clonotype has more than one count but fewer than ten. The antigen is unknown. Total RNA extraction produced at least 5 micrograms (per sample) for the study. The CDR3 is 11 residues long. The V and J ends lost 6 bases and 7 bases, in that order; junction bases with no gene match: 3. Germline values: CDR1 GTSNPN, CDR2 SVGIG (reference sequence). For the second PCR, which ran for about 6 to 11 cycles, a sample-barcoded 5' primer and a J-beta primer mix were used. A minimum of 3 million CDR3-containing paired-end reads was obtained for each sample. TCRdb processed the 5' RACE reads anew with MiXCR; each CDR3 protein has one entry. The table records roughly 1.5 million distinct CDR3 sequences, approximately 42% of them present only once.

The chain joins TRBV30 to TRBJ1-2; TRBD1 matches 9 bases. The receptor was derived from a woman between 18 and 29 years old in good health. The sample taken for sequencing was blood. CDR3 bases: TGTGCCTGCGGGACAGGGTTTGGCTACACCTTC. Its protein product is CACGTGFGYTF. Together with reference TRBV30 and TRBJ1-2, the CDR3 gives the full variable domain: SQTIHQWPATLVQPVGSPLSLECTVEGTSNPNLYWYRQAAGRGLQLLFYSVGIGQISSEVPQNLSASRPQDRQFILSSKKLLLSDSGFYLCACGTGFGYTFGSGTRLTVV.